These 17 T cell receptor beta chains were sequenced from one sample in a study of graft-versus-host responses after intestinal transplantation listed by TCRdb under 2021. The library relied on the immunoSEQ multiplex PCR assay. Drawn from immuneACCESS, this table holds only the in-frame rearrangements with V and J called that TCRdb kept. Clones are partly lost; checked studies trace under half to an unresolved V gene and leave the rest unexplained. The sample includes about 47,000 clones, with about 93% observed a single time. The ten largest clones take up over 4.5% of the sample. This specimen consisted of PBMCs, obtained about 790 days after a first intestinal transplant, on the day of a second. The receptors were sampled from a human patient who received an intestinal transplant, so some T cells may come from the graft donor.

This sequence joins TRBV5-8 and TRBJ2-1; tentatively, D is TRBD2 (6 bases). The CDR3 has 14 residues. Between the trimmed V and J ends, which lost 3 bases and 7 bases, there was a span of 14 bases. Germline assignment: CDR1 SGHTS and CDR2 YDEGEE. The CDR3 region has the DNA TGTGCCAGCAGCTACGGGACTGCGGTAAATGAGCAGTTCTTC. Its protein is CASSYGTAVNEQFF.

The CDR3 loop reads CASSQGPSGSRDEQFF. In nucleotides, the CDR3 is TGTGCCAGCAGCCAAGGTCCTAGCGGGAGTAGGGATGAGCAGTTCTTC. The chain uses TRBV14 and TRBJ2-1, with 10 bases aligning to TRBD2. The trim removed 1 base at V and 8 bases at J, leaving 8 bases unmatched. The CDR3 runs to 16 residues. Germline CDR1 and CDR2: SGHDN and FVKESK.

This clone was found once. The V call is TRBV15, the J call TRBJ1-2; the D is unclear. This CDR3 comprises 15 residues. Deletions cut 0 bases from V and 5 bases from J, with 13 bases between. The germline CDR1 and CDR2 sequences are LNHNV and YYDKDF (reference sequence). CDR3 in amino acids: CATSRDGRAGYGYTF. In DNA, the CDR3 is TGTGCCACCAGCAGAGATGGGCGCGCAGGATATGGCTACACCTTC.

The rearrangement links TRBV5-1 to TRBJ2-1, with 8 bases aligning to TRBD1. CDR3 length: 14 residues. Germline V gene lookup returns CDR1 SGHRS and CDR2 YFSETQ. V dropped 5 bases and J dropped 3; count of bases not matched to a gene: 4. CDR3 region: CASRQQGGYNEQFF. CDR3 bases: TGCGCCAGCAGGCAACAGGGGGGCTACAATGAGCAGTTCTTC. Full variable domain (remainder filled in from reference TRBV5-1 and TRBJ2-1): KAGVTQTPRYLIKTRGQQVTLSCSPISGHRSVSWYQQTPGQGLQFLFEYFSETQRNKGNFPGRFSGRQFSNSRSEMNVSTLELGDSALYLCASRQQGGYNEQFFGPGTRLTVL.

This clone was seen only once. The V call is TRBV6-1, the J call TRBJ1-2; D remains ambiguous. Germline CDR1 reads MNHNS; CDR2 reads SASEGT. The germline V and J ends were trimmed by 10 bases and 2 bases, with 8 bases remaining between them. This CDR3 has 11 residues. CDR3 region: CATRTNYGYTF. CDR3 nucleotides: TGTGCCACCCGGACGAACTATGGCTACACCTTC.

The chain couples TRBV19 to TRBJ2-1; 10 bases align to TRBD2. The junction had 13 bases not matched to a gene; V was cut back by 7 bases and J by 7 bases. The germline V gene has CDR1 LNHDA and CDR2 SQIVND (reference sequence). The CDR3 length is 16 residues. This CDR3 is CASIPRELAGVNEQFF. In DNA form, the CDR3 reads TGTGCCAGTATCCCGAGGGAGCTAGCGGGAGTTAATGAGCAGTTCTTC.

This chain joins TRBV13 and TRBJ2-1; D unclear. V gave up 3 bases and J gave up 4 bases, with 4 bases separating them. Per germline, CDR1 PRHDT and CDR2 FYEKMQ (reference sequence). CDR3 size: 12 residues. The CDR3 region has the DNA TGTGCCAGCAGCTTCAGATACAATGAGCAGTTCTTC. It encodes CASSFRYNEQFF. The full variable domain, rest sourced from reference TRBV13 and TRBJ2-1, is AAGVIQSPRHLIKEKRETATLKCYPIPRHDTVYWYQQGPGQDPQFLISFYEKMQSDKGSIPDRFSAQQFSDYHSELNMSSLELGDSALYFCASSFRYNEQFFGPGTRLTVL.

The rearrangement uses TRBV29-1 and TRBJ2-2; no clear D gene. The germline V gene has CDR1 SQVTM and CDR2 ANQGSEA. The V and J ends lost 3 bases and 5 bases respectively, with 1 base between them. The CDR3 is 10 residues long. The CDR3 region is CSVDTGELFF. The CDR3 DNA reads TGCAGCGTTGATACCGGGGAGCTGTTTTTT.

The chain has TRBV14 and TRBJ2-1, with 7 bases lining up with TRBD2. The CDR3 extends over 20 amino acids. Germline lookup yields CDR1 SGHDN and CDR2 FVKESK. V lost 0 bases and J lost 3; bases outside the gene matches: 17. The DNA for the CDR3 is TGTGCCAGCAGCCAAGATTGGGGTTTCGGGGCTAGCGGCATCTACAATGAGCAGTTCTTC. Its protein product is CASSQDWGFGASGIYNEQFF.

The V and J genes are TRBV6-5 and TRBJ1-2; TRBD1 is a possible D gene (6 bases). The V gene's germline CDR1 is MNHEY and CDR2 SVGAGI. The CDR3 loop spans 15 amino acids. Trimming cost V 4 bases and J 0 bases, with 12 bases left between them. CDR3 sequence: CASSSMDSSNYGYTF. The CDR3 bases are TGTGCCAGCAGTTCCATGGACAGTTCTAACTATGGCTACACCTTC.

The chain recombines TRBV19 with TRBJ2-7; D perhaps matches TRBD2 (6 bases). Trimming removed 3 bases at V and 3 bases at J, with 12 bases between. Germline values: CDR1 LNHDA, CDR2 SQIVND (reference sequence). The CDR3 length is 14 residues. CDR3 sequence (DNA): TGTGCCAGTAGTATGTCTAGCGAAAACTACGAGCAGTACTTC. It encodes CASSMSSENYEQYF.

The rearrangement joins TRBV6-5 to TRBJ2-7, with D possibly being TRBD1 or TRBD2 (5 bases each). Germline V gives CDR1 MNHEY, CDR2 SVGAGI. V lost 7 bases, J lost 3 bases, and 19 bases lay in between. This CDR3 contains 15 residues. CDR3 loop: CASKSGTVASYEQYF. As DNA, the CDR3 is TGTGCCAGCAAATCAGGGACGGTGGCAAGCTACGAGCAGTACTTC.

This chain connects TRBV7-8 to TRBJ2-2; D gene ambiguous. The V gene's germline CDR1 is SGHVS and CDR2 FQNEAQ. The ends were cut back, 8 bases at V and 5 bases at J, with 9 bases in the middle. The CDR3 contains 12 residues. The CDR3 loop reads CASSWPTGELFF. For the CDR3, the DNA is TGTGCCAGCTCCTGGCCTACCGGGGAGCTGTTTTTT. The whole variable domain, filled in from reference TRBV7-8 and TRBJ2-2, reads GAGVSQSPRYKVAKRGQDVALRCDPISGHVSLFWYQQALGQGPEFLTYFQNEAQLDKSGLPSDRFFAERPEGSVSTLKIQRTQQEDSAVYLCASSWPTGELFFGEGSRLTVL.

V and J are TRBV6-5 and TRBJ1-1, with D perhaps matching TRBD1 (5 bases). Germline V gene lookup returns CDR1 MNHEY and CDR2 SVGAGI. V was trimmed by 0 bases and J by 0 bases, leaving 11 bases between them. The CDR3 totals 16 residues. Here the CDR3 DNA reads TGTGCCAGCAGTTACTCGGGGCTTACCCTGAACACTGAAGCTTTCTTT. Amino acids: CASSYSGLTLNTEAFF.

Comments on this clone: The germline gene is not matched at one end of the junction; a read error may be the cause. The rearrangement links TRBV18 to TRBJ2-1, with 7 bases identical to TRBD1. Germline CDR1 KGHSH, CDR2 LQKENI. The CDR3 totals 11 residues. The CDR3 reads CASSPGTTGVF. CDR3 bases: TGTGCCAGCTCACCCGGGACAACAGGGGTCTTC.

This clone was seen a few times. The chain has TRBV10-2 and TRBJ2-1; D might be TRBD1 or TRBD2, each matching 6 bases. CDR1 WSHSY and CDR2 SAAADI come from the germline V gene. The CDR3 is made up of 15 amino acids. Trimming removed 7 bases at V and 6 bases at J, with 19 bases between. CDR3 DNA sequence: TGCGCCAGCAAAAGTAGTAGGGGGGAAGGCAATGAGCAGTTCTTC. It encodes CASKSSRGEGNEQFF.

The gene calls are TRBV6-6 and TRBJ2-7; 10 nucleotides match TRBD1. There are 15 residues in the CDR3. Trimming at V came to 7 bases and at J to 3 bases, leaving 9 bases not matched to a gene. Germline-derived CDR1 and CDR2 are MNHNY and SVGAGI (reference sequence). CDR3 nucleotides: TGTGCCAGCACCGAAGTGACAGGGGGCGGCTACGAGCAGTACTTC. Amino acids: CASTEVTGGGYEQYF.